The 8 T cell receptor beta chains in this list originate from one sample, sequenced in a study of T cell responses to AZD1222 COVID-19 vaccine (dated by TCRdb to about 2021). Interpreted using the paper, the time point label stands for: baseline before first vaccination. Receptor libraries were prepared by the immunoSEQ multiplex PCR assay. TCRdb re-hosts the immuneACCESS table, in-frame sequences only. Its copies lack some clones; in the studies checked, an unresolved V gene accounts for under half of them, and the cause for the rest is not known. Across this sample there are roughly 180,000 clones, with around 87% seen only once. The ten largest make up 6.5% to 7% of the sample. The material was peripheral blood, obtained on day 0 of AZD1222 vaccination. The receptors here all came from an adult in good health.

The rearrangement links TRBV5-1 to TRBJ1-4, with D hard to call. V was pared by 0 bases and J by 4 bases, with 7 bases between. This CDR3 spans 14 amino acids. Germline V CDR1 and CDR2: SGHRS, YFSETQ. CDR3 sequence reads: CASSLGGINEKLFF. As DNA, the CDR3 is TGCGCCAGCAGCTTGGGAGGGATTAATGAAAAACTGTTTTTT.

This chain connects TRBV27 to TRBJ2-3; the match to TRBD2 covers 11 bases. Germline V gene sequence: CDR1 MNHEY, CDR2 SMNVEV (reference sequence). Trimming at V came to 4 bases and at J to 2 bases, leaving 5 bases not matched to a gene. The CDR3 loop spans 16 amino acids. The CDR3 coding sequence is TGTGCCAGCAGTTCCCCTAGCGGGGGGCCCACAGATACGCAGTATTTT. Translated: CASSSPSGGPTDTQYF.

The V gene is TRBV7-3, the J gene TRBJ2-2, with 8 bases aligning to TRBD1. Losses at the gene ends were 4 bases for V and 6 bases for J; bases not matched to a gene: 4. CDR1 SGHTA and CDR2 FQGTGA come from the germline V gene. The CDR3 length is 14 residues. This CDR3 reads CASSSSDRAGELFF. The CDR3 DNA is TGTGCCAGCAGCTCCTCGGACAGGGCCGGGGAGCTGTTTTTT.

The V gene is TRBV9, the J gene TRBJ2-7, with D perhaps matching TRBD1 (5 bases). CDR1 and CDR2 (germline): SGDLS, YYNGEE. V shed 4 bases and J shed 3 bases, with 11 bases lying between them. The CDR3 runs 13 residues. CDR3 in amino acids: CASSPGRDYEQYF. For the CDR3, the DNA is TGTGCCAGCAGCCCCGGCAGGGACTACGAGCAGTACTTC.

This chain joins TRBV27 and TRBJ2-1; 12 nucleotides line up with TRBD2. This CDR3 region has 15 residues. CDR1 and CDR2 from the germline V gene are MNHEY and SMNVEV (reference sequence). Losses at the gene ends were 5 bases for V and 12 bases for J; bases not matched to a gene: 11. CDR3: CASSISSGGAYRQFF. CDR3 sequence (DNA): TGTGCCAGCAGTATTTCTAGCGGGGGGGCCTATCGGCAGTTCTTC.

This chain joins TRBV28 and TRBJ2-3, with 7 nucleotides matching TRBD1. The ends lost 4 bases at V and 2 bases at J; junction bases unmatched: 9. The CDR3 length is 16 residues. CDR1 and CDR2 from the germline V gene are MDHEN and SYDVKM. The CDR3 DNA reads as TGTGCCAGCAGTTCCCAACAGGGGTCGTCCACAGATACGCAGTATTTT. This encodes CASSSQQGSSTDTQYF.

This clone appeared a few times. The chain carries TRBV5-4 and TRBJ1-6; a weak D match, TRBD1 (5 bases). V was trimmed by 6 bases and J by 7 bases, leaving 11 bases between them. Germline V gene lookup returns CDR1 SGHNT and CDR2 YYREEE (reference sequence). CDR3 length: 13 amino acids. The CDR3 DNA follows: TGTGCCAGCACCGGGGACCGAAATTCACCCCTCCACTTT. This encodes CASTGDRNSPLHF.

V gene TRBV5-1 combines with J gene TRBJ1-5; 9 positions agree with TRBD1. The CDR3 sequence is 14 residues long. The J segment lost 7 bases and the V segment lost 3 bases, leaving 5 bases of the junction unmatched. CDR1 SGHRS and CDR2 YFSETQ come from the germline V gene. The CDR3: CASSSGQGGQPQHF. CDR3 coding DNA: TGCGCCAGCAGCTCGGGACAGGGAGGGCAGCCCCAGCATTTT.